This T cell receptor beta chain is from a study of early T cells in non-severe SARS-CoV-2 infection. Study summary: Sequenced material consisted of bulk RNA (from unsorted whole blood), and chains were unpaired.

Attachment of unique molecular identifiers to individual cDNA molecules was performed. TCRdb reprocessed the 5' RACE reads with MiXCR, giving one entry per CDR3 protein. The sample has around 50,000 distinct CDR3 sequences, around 6% seen once; the top ten hold roughly 4.7%. This clonotype was seen repeatedly, ten times or more. Antigen specificity is unknown. General study findings and limits: A preference for anti-spike CD8 responses marked VDJdb matching, which missed private and CD4 specificities.

The V and J ends lost 4 bases and 2 bases respectively, with 13 bases between them. The germline V gene has CDR1 SGHDT and CDR2 YYEEEE. The CDR3 totals 14 residues. This receptor was taken from an adult who was a healthcare worker with PCR-confirmed SARS-CoV-2 infection or an uninfected control (not recorded which). The sequenced sample consisted of whole blood. The chain joins TRBV5-6 to TRBJ2-7, with D possibly called TRBD1 or TRBD2 (5 bases each). CDR3 residues: CASSPGLGAYEQYF. The CDR3, as DNA: TGTGCCAGCAGCCCAGGGTTGGGGGCCTACGAGCAGTACTTC.